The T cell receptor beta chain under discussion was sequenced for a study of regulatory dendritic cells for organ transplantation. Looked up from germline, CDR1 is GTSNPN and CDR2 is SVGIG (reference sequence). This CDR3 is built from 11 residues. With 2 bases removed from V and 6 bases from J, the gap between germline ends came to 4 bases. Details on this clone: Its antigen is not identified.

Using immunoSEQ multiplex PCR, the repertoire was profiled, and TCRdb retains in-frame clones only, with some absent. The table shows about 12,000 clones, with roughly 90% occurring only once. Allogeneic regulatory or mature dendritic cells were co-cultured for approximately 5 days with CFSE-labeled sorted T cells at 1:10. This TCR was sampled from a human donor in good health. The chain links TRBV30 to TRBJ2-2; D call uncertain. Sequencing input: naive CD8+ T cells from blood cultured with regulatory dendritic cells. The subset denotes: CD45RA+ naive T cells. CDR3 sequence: CAWSISGELFF. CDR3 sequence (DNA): TGTGCCTGGAGTATCTCCGGGGAGCTGTTTTTT.